This passage covers 31 T cell receptor beta chains from one sample sequenced in a study of shared clonotypes between healthy human individuals. Only in-frame clones appear in the TCRdb table, and some are missing; sequencing was by immunoSEQ multiplex PCR. The sample has roughly 2.4 million clones; nearly 97% are singletons. The sequenced material came from naive CD4+ T cells sorted from blood. This sample's subset: CD45RA+ positively selected. Every receptor here comes from a man aged 18 to 30 in good health.

The chain has TRBV7-2 and TRBJ2-2; the match to TRBD1 covers 7 bases. Germline-derived CDR1 and CDR2 are SGHTA and FQGNSA. This CDR3 has 15 residues. After removal of 1 base from V and 3 bases from J, the junction contained 2 bases not matched to a gene. The DNA for the CDR3 is TGTGCCAGCAGCTTAGAGGGGGCGGACACCGGGGAGCTGTTTTTT. Its translation: CASSLEGADTGELFF.

The chain combines TRBV11-2 with TRBJ2-2; 9 bases fit TRBD2. Germline V lookup: CDR1 SGHAT, CDR2 FQNNGV. The trim removed 7 bases at V and 6 bases at J, leaving 9 bases unmatched. CDR3 length equals 15 residues. The CDR3 DNA is TGTGCCAGCAAATCCGGGACTAGCCGTTCCGGGGAGCTGTTTTTT. As protein: CASKSGTSRSGELFF.

The J gene is TRBJ2-1, the V gene TRBV30; D not certain. This CDR3 has 13 amino acids. The V gene lost 0 bases and the J gene lost 7 bases, with 10 bases spanning the gap. The germline gives CDR1 GTSNPN, CDR2 SVGIG (reference sequence). This chain's CDR3 is CAWSVPPANEQFF. The CDR3 DNA reads TGTGCCTGGAGTGTACCCCCAGCGAATGAGCAGTTCTTC. Together with reference TRBV30 and TRBJ2-1, the CDR3 gives the full variable domain: SQTIHQWPATLVQPVGSPLSLECTVEGTSNPNLYWYRQAAGRGLQLLFYSVGIGQISSEVPQNLSASRPQDRQFILSSKKLLLSDSGFYLCAWSVPPANEQFFGPGTRLTVL.

The chain recombines TRBV18 with TRBJ2-3; D gene unclear. Germline V CDR1 and CDR2: KGHSH, LQKENI. The CDR3 is 12 amino acids. V gave up 3 bases and J gave up 10 bases, with 11 bases separating them. Here the CDR3 reads CASSPRLESQYF. Here the CDR3 DNA reads TGTGCCAGCTCACCGAGGCTAGAGTCGCAGTATTTT.

The rearrangement joins TRBV18 to TRBJ1-1; weak D call: TRBD1 (6 bases). V was pared by 4 bases and J by 4 bases, with 16 bases between. Germline CDR1 reads KGHSH; CDR2 reads LQKENI. CDR3 length equals 15 residues. CDR3 sequence: CASSLETGRGTEAFF. The CDR3 bases are TGTGCCAGCTCACTCGAGACAGGTAGAGGCACTGAAGCTTTCTTT.

J is TRBJ1-6 and V is TRBV7-2; D remains unclear. The CDR3 is 12 amino acids. Germline V gene lookup returns CDR1 SGHTA and CDR2 FQGNSA. Trimming cost V 1 base and J 10 bases, with 5 bases left between them. CDR3 bases: TGTGCCAGCAGCTTAGATAGCTCACCCCTCCACTTT. It is translated as CASSLDSSPLHF.

Regarding this clone: Within the sample, other DNA sequences also encode this same CDR3. The rearrangement uses TRBV18 and TRBJ2-3; unclear D gene. Looked up from germline, CDR1 is KGHSH and CDR2 is LQKENI. The CDR3 is 13 residues long. The V end was cut by 2 bases, the J end by 1 base, with 4 bases between. In DNA form, the CDR3 reads TGTGCCAGCTCACCAAGAGGCACAGATACGCAGTATTTT. This sequence encodes CASSPRGTDTQYF.

The rearrangement joins TRBV18 to TRBJ1-2; the D is unclear. V was trimmed by 6 bases and J by 0 bases, leaving 8 bases between them. The CDR3 has 13 amino acids. CDR1 is KGHSH and CDR2 is LQKENI in the germline V gene. CDR3 coding DNA: TGTGCCAGCTCCCCCACTCCTAACTATGGCTACACCTTC. Translation gives CASSPTPNYGYTF.

In its sample, this clone was seen once. This sequence joins TRBV7-2 and TRBJ2-7; 8 bases agree with TRBD1. The CDR3 covers 14 residues. With 5 bases clipped from V and 6 bases from J, the junction kept 9 bases outside the gene matches. Looked up from germline, CDR1 is SGHTA and CDR2 is FQGNSA. In DNA form, the CDR3 reads TGTGCCAGCAGCCCAGACAGGGGTATGGGCGAGCAGTACTTC. Translation: CASSPDRGMGEQYF.

The chain has TRBV7-9 and TRBJ2-6, with 9 bases matching TRBD1. The CDR3 loop spans 18 amino acids. With 5 bases clipped from V and 3 bases from J, the junction kept 11 bases outside the gene matches. Germline lookup yields CDR1 SEHNR and CDR2 FQNEAQ (reference sequence). The CDR3 is CASSEPGQGVRGANVLTF. The CDR3 DNA reads as TGTGCCAGCAGCGAGCCGGGACAGGGTGTGCGTGGGGCCAACGTCCTGACTTTC.

This chain links TRBV7-2 with TRBJ2-7, with 8 positions matching TRBD2. The CDR3 consists of 15 residues. Losses at the gene ends were 4 bases for V and 5 bases for J; bases not matched to a gene: 10. Germline V CDR1 and CDR2: SGHTA, FQGNSA. CDR3: CASSYQSGSSDEQYF. The CDR3 DNA follows: TGTGCCAGCAGCTACCAAAGCGGGAGCAGCGACGAGCAGTACTTC.

The rearrangement joins TRBV11-2 to TRBJ2-7; TRBD1 matches 7 bases. The germline V gene encodes CDR1 SGHAT and CDR2 FQNNGV. This CDR3 comprises 15 residues. V lost 1 base, J lost 4 bases, and 7 bases stayed unmatched. The CDR3 region is CASSLAGTVVYEQYF. CDR3 coding DNA: TGTGCCAGCAGCTTAGCCGGGACAGTTGTTTACGAGCAGTACTTC.

Turning to this clone: This sample includes further DNA sequences coding for the same CDR3. The chain joins TRBV27 to TRBJ2-3; the D is unclear. CDR1 is MNHEY and CDR2 is SMNVEV in the germline V gene (reference sequence). This CDR3 spans 11 amino acids. V gave up 5 bases and J gave up 5 bases, with 5 bases separating them. The CDR3 DNA is TGTGCCAGCAGTCTACGAGATACGCAGTATTTT. Protein: CASSLRDTQYF.

This chain links TRBV6-5 with TRBJ2-5; D is unresolved. This CDR3 region has 12 residues. Germline V CDR1 and CDR2: MNHEY, SVGAGI. Trimming cost V 6 bases and J 1 base, with 6 bases left between them. The CDR3 protein is CASRGFQETQYF. The CDR3 DNA reads TGTGCCAGCAGAGGGTTCCAAGAGACCCAGTACTTC.

The CDR3 nucleotides are TGTGCCAGTAGCCCGACAGGGGGCGCGCATCAGCCCCAGCATTTT. Amino acids: CASSPTGGAHQPQHF. The chain has TRBV19 and TRBJ1-5, with 10 bases matching TRBD1. The CDR3 sequence is 15 residues long. V lost 6 bases and J lost 5; bases outside the gene matches: 7. CDR1 is LNHDA and CDR2 is SQIVND in the germline V gene (reference sequence).

V usage is TRBV5-4 and J usage is TRBJ2-7; 10 nucleotides align to TRBD2. CDR3 length: 15 residues. In germline, CDR1 is SGHNT, CDR2 YYREEE (reference sequence). Trimming removed 1 base from V and 6 bases from J; junction bases left unmatched: 7. As DNA, the CDR3 is TGTGCCAGCAGCTTGTACGCTAGCGGGAGAGGCGAGCAGTACTTC. Protein sequence: CASSLYASGRGEQYF.

The V call is TRBV5-3, the J call TRBJ1-5; D unclear. TRBV5-3 has ORF status, its function being uncertain. V was clipped by 4 bases and J by 0 bases, with 8 bases between them. The CDR3 consists of 14 residues. The CDR3 region is CARSPPYSNQPQHF. CDR3 DNA sequence: TGTGCCAGAAGCCCGCCTTATAGCAATCAGCCCCAGCATTTT.

The chain recombines TRBV6-5 with TRBJ2-7, with D perhaps matching TRBD1 (6 bases). The V gene lost 6 bases and the J gene lost 9 bases, with 15 bases spanning the gap. The CDR3 runs 12 residues. Germline lookup yields CDR1 MNHEY and CDR2 SVGAGI. Here the CDR3 DNA reads TGTGCCAGCAGCAGGGGCTCTACAGGGCAGTACTTC. This translates into CASSRGSTGQYF.

V usage is TRBV5-5 and J usage is TRBJ2-3; perhaps TRBD2 as D (6 bases). This CDR3 contains 15 residues. V lost 4 bases and J lost 5, with 17 bases in between. Germline assignment: CDR1 SGHKS and CDR2 YYEKEE (reference sequence). The CDR3 is CASSLGTEEIDTQYF. CDR3 in DNA: TGTGCCAGCAGCCTCGGGACTGAGGAAATAGATACGCAGTATTTT.

This chain connects TRBV27 to TRBJ1-1; D gene uncertain. V shed 5 bases and J shed 4 bases, with 17 bases lying between them. This CDR3 region has 15 residues. The germline gives CDR1 MNHEY, CDR2 SMNVEV (reference sequence). The CDR3 sequence is CASSPRTSITTEAFF. CDR3 coding DNA: TGTGCCAGCAGTCCCCGTACCAGCATAACCACTGAAGCTTTCTTT.

The rearrangement links TRBV5-1 to TRBJ2-7; 9 bases are a match to TRBD1. Trimming cost V 5 bases and J 0 bases; bases outside gene matches: 6. The CDR3 length is 15 residues. Germline-derived CDR1 and CDR2 are SGHRS and YFSETQ. The CDR3 sequence: CASRPTGGTSYEQYF. In nucleotides, the CDR3 is TGCGCCAGCAGACCGACAGGGGGTACCTCCTACGAGCAGTACTTC.

V gene TRBV19 combines with J gene TRBJ1-2; TRBD1 aligns across 7 bases. V shed 6 bases and J 4 bases; nucleotides not matched to a gene: 11. The CDR3 length is 15 residues. Germline CDR1 reads LNHDA; CDR2 reads SQIVND (reference sequence). In DNA form, the CDR3 reads TGTGCCAGTAGAAGATACGAGGGGGCCGGCTATGGCTACACCTTC. It is translated as CASRRYEGAGYGYTF.

The table lists this clone with a few counts. Other DNA sequences in this sample translate to the same CDR3. The chain links TRBV2 to TRBJ2-3; the D is unclear. Germline V gives CDR1 SNHLY, CDR2 FYNNEI. CDR3 size: 12 residues. Trimming removed 2 bases from V and 0 bases from J, with 0 bases in between. The DNA of the CDR3 is TGTGCCAGCAGTGAAAGCACAGATACGCAGTATTTT. This codes for CASSESTDTQYF.

The count of this clone is one. The sample contains more than one DNA sequence encoding this CDR3. The rearrangement links TRBV18 to TRBJ1-1; no clear D. This CDR3 contains 14 residues. The V gene lost 2 bases and the J gene lost 0 bases, with 7 bases spanning the gap. Germline values: CDR1 KGHSH, CDR2 LQKENI. For the CDR3, the DNA is TGTGCCAGCTCACCAAAGGGAATGAACACTGAAGCTTTCTTT. It specifies CASSPKGMNTEAFF.

The chain is built from TRBV6-4 and TRBJ2-1; TRBD2 matches at 9 bases. The germline V gene encodes CDR1 MRHNA and CDR2 SNTAGT. The CDR3 is 15 amino acids. The trim removed 9 bases at V and 0 bases at J, leaving 6 bases unmatched. In nucleotides, the CDR3 is TGTGCCAGACCATGTAGCGGGAGCTCCTACAATGAGCAGTTCTTC. Translation gives CARPCSGSSYNEQFF.

This clone has a single count. The rearrangement links TRBV7-9 to TRBJ2-7; D perhaps matches TRBD2 (5 bases). The CDR3 totals 14 residues. CDR1 is SEHNR, CDR2 FQNEAQ, per germline (reference sequence). Trimming cost V 3 bases and J 3 bases, with 12 bases left between them. The chain's CDR3 is CASSFDGKVYEQYF. The CDR3 DNA reads TGTGCCAGCAGCTTTGACGGGAAAGTCTACGAGCAGTACTTC.

V usage is TRBV5-5 and J usage is TRBJ2-5; no clear D gene. The V end was cut by 2 bases, the J end by 3 bases, with 11 bases between. Germline V gives CDR1 SGHKS, CDR2 YYEKEE (reference sequence). The CDR3 is 14 amino acids. The CDR3 here is CASSFGGAEETQYF. CDR3 in DNA: TGTGCCAGCAGCTTTGGCGGAGCCGAAGAGACCCAGTACTTC.

The gene calls are TRBV6-1 and TRBJ1-1; TRBD1 matches 11 bases. The V segment lost 2 bases and the J segment 2 bases; nucleotides outside the gene matches: 4. The germline V gene has CDR1 MNHNS and CDR2 SASEGT. The CDR3 sequence is 16 residues long. The chain's CDR3 is CASSEFGTGGNTEAFF. DNA for the CDR3: TGTGCCAGCAGTGAATTTGGGACAGGGGGTAACACTGAAGCTTTCTTT.

The chain couples TRBV14 to TRBJ1-2; 9 bases align to TRBD1. With 1 base clipped from V and 8 bases from J, the junction kept 8 bases outside the gene matches. CDR1 is SGHDN, CDR2 FVKESK, per germline. This CDR3 region has 15 residues. DNA of the CDR3: TGTGCCAGCAGCCAAGCCGGGACAGGGCTTAGGGGCTACACCTTC. The encoded protein is CASSQAGTGLRGYTF.

The chain is built from TRBV6-5 and TRBJ2-7; 14 bases align to TRBD2. Germline values: CDR1 MNHEY, CDR2 SVGAGI. The CDR3 covers 16 residues. The V segment lost 0 bases and the J segment 2 bases; nucleotides outside the gene matches: 0. The CDR3 nucleotides read TGTGCCAGCAGTTACTCGACTAGCGGGGGGGCCTACGAGCAGTACTTC. Protein: CASSYSTSGGAYEQYF.

V is TRBV28 and J is TRBJ1-5; no firm D call. CDR1 MDHEN and CDR2 SYDVKM come from the germline V gene. Between the trimmed V and J ends, which lost 7 bases and 0 bases, there was a span of 10 bases. CDR3 size: 14 residues. The CDR3 nucleotides read TGTGCCAGCAAGGGCGGCTTTAGCAATCAGCCCCAGCATTTT. The encoded protein is CASKGGFSNQPQHF.